This T cell receptor (beta chain) emerged from a study of T cells in Graves' hyperthyroidism and ophthalmopathy (dated by TCRdb to about 2019). Concerning the study at large: Peripheral blood was sampled at the time of initial diagnosis, prior to any treatment. TCR Vbeta CDR3 sequencing of approximately 140 peripheral blood samples (43 ophthalmopathy, about 74 hyperthyroidism and approximately 17 progressor patients) is reported in the paper. The 95 to 100 discovery patients were divided at random into training and test sets in a 7:3 ratio. TCR V-J signatures able to tell the groups apart were searched for in a discovery cohort of more than 90 patients, of whom roughly 42 had Graves' ophthalmopathy and around 57 had stable Graves' hyperthyroidism. Prospective prediction of ophthalmopathy was tested in an independent validation cohort consisting of 18 hyperthyroidism patients and some 15 patients who later progressed to ophthalmopathy. After blood sampling, hyperthyroidism patients were treated with methimazole at a starting dose of 30 mg daily, and ophthalmopathy patients were treated with high-dose intravenous methylprednisolone. In addition, the study compared T-cell repertoires in thyroid tissue and in blood from several Graves' hyperthyroidism patients. The full study reports these points: In cross-validation, a model built on a 13 V-J signature told ophthalmopathy apart from stable hyperthyroidism with 87.88% sensitivity and about 81% specificity, and in testing the same model reached 80%/75%. In validation, the model predicted progression to ophthalmopathy with around 71% sensitivity and 72% to 75% specificity, a median of about 6 months before onset. No statistical method was used to set the sample size in advance, and investigators knew the group allocation. Most expanded thyroid clonotypes (frequency above 0.001) were also detected in blood, suggesting blood repertoires may reflect thyroid immune responses.

Amplification of TCR beta CDR3 regions was carried out from RNA transcripts. The first round of RT-PCR for the TCR CDR3 was performed with the HTBI primer set and the Qiagen OneStep RT-PCR kit. Libraries were constructed in a second round of multiplex PCR, after which size selection and purification were performed. Paired-end sequencing of the libraries was performed with 100 bp reads on an Illumina HiSeq2000. Per the original workflow: SOAPnuke was used to process the raw data, removing reads that contained adapters or uncalled bases, had a mean Phred below 15, or lacked an exact match to the constant primer or identifier. COPE v1.2.5 was used to merge high-quality paired reads, and clonotypes were defined as unique nucleotide sequences. MiTCR v1.1 was used to align clonotypes to the IMGT TRBV, TRBD and TRBJ reference segments. The analysis included only V-J combinations with a frequency above 0.0001, which together covered roughly 99% of the repertoires. The TCS score was defined as the ratio of F50 (clonal expansion) to E x V (chaos), calculated using BLOSUM62-based TCRdist between CDR3 peptides within each V-J. Welch's t-statistics and random forest reduced fewer than 600 V-J features to about 13, which were used in a naive Bayes classifier (R e1071). In-frame beta chains were kept once TCRdb had trimmed the public reads at Q25 with fastp and called clones with MiXCR. Entries that share a CDR3 protein sequence are merged under the most common genes and DNA. The V and J calls here are based on TCRdb, not the publication. Recorded for this sample are 200,000 to 250,000 distinct CDR3 sequences; roughly 15% of them occurred a single time. The ten top clones hold around 28% of the sample.

Moderately to severely active disease, a Clinical Activity Score of at least 3, a NOSPECS grade of at least 4, and a duration under 3 months were present in ophthalmopathy patients. Patients with uncontrolled infections, other autoimmune diseases, pregnancy or lactation were excluded. Diagnoses were established on the basis of clinical symptoms, serum thyroxine and TRAb, thyroid ultrasound, and orbital computed tomography. PBMCs were isolated from 7.5 to 10 ml of fresh peripheral blood by Ficoll-Paque density gradient centrifugation. Total RNA was extracted using Trizol reagent, and RNA quality was assessed on an Agilent 2100 Bioanalyzer. There are many counts of this clonotype. What antigen it recognizes has not been identified. The record has no base qualities; no much larger clone is one base away. The sequenced sample consisted of blood. This TCR derives from a woman in her late teens or twenties with Graves' ophthalmopathy.

Read as DNA, the sequence is TGTGCCAGCAGTACCAATAGCGGGTGGGTAAACAATGAGCAGTTCTTC. It is translated as CASSTNSGWVNNEQFF. The rearranged segments are TRBV28 and TRBJ2-1, with 7 junctional bases fitting TRBD2. The CDR3 starts with the cysteine, ends with the phenylalanine, and has 16 residues. Only the CDR3 part of the read is kept: 48 bases, read in frame from the first base. V loses 5 bases at its end and J loses 5 bases; junction bases beyond the gene matches: 12. CDR1 and CDR2 (MDHEN, SYDVKM) derive from the germline V gene.